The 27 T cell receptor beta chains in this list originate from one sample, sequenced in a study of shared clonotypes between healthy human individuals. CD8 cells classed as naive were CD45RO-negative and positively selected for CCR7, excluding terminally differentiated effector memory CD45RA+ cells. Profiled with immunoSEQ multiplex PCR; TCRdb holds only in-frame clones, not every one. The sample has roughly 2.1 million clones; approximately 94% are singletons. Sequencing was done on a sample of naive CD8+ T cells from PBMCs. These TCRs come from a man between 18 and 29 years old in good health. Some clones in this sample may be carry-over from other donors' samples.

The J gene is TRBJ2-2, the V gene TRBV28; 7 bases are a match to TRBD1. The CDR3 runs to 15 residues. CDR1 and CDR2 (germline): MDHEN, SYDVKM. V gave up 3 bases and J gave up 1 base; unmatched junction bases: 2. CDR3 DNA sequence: TGTGCCAGCAGTTTTTACAGGGGGAACACCGGGGAGCTGTTTTTT. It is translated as CASSFYRGNTGELFF.

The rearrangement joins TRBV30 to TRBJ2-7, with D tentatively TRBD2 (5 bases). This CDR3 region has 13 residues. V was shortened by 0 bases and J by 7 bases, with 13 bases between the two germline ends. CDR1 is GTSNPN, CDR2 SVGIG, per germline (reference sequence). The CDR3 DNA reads TGTGCCTGGAGTGTTGCCGGGCCGGGGGAGCAGTACTTC. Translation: CAWSVAGPGEQYF.

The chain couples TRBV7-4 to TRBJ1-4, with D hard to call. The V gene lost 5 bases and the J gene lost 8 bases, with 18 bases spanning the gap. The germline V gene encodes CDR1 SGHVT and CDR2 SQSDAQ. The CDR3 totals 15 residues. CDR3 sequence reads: CASSRPRVSGEKLFF. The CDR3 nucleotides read TGTGCCAGCAGCCGCCCCCGGGTCAGCGGGGAAAAACTGTTTTTT.

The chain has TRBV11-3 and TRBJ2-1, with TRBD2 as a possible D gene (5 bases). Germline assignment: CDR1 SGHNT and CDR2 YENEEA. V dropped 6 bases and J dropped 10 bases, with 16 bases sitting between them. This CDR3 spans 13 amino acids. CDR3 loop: CASSSHPGKEQFF. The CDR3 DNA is TGTGCCAGCAGTTCTCATCCGGGAAAGGAGCAGTTCTTC. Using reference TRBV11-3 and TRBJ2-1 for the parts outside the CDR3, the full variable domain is EAGVVQSPRYKIIEKKQPVAFWCNPISGHNTLYWYLQNLGQGPELLIRYENEEAVDDSQLPKDRFSAERLKGVDSTLKIQPAELGDSAVYLCASSSHPGKEQFFGPGTRLTVL.

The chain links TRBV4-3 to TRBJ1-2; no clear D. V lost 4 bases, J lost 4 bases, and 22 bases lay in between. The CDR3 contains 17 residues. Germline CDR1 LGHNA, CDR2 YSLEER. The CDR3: CASSPFGRQTARYGYTF. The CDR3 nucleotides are TGCGCCAGCAGCCCCTTCGGGAGACAAACCGCCCGCTATGGCTACACCTTC.

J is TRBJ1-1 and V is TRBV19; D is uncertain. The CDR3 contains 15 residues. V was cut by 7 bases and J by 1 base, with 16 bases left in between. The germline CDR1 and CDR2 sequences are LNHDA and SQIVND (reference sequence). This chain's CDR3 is CASTIGAATNTEAFF. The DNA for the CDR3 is TGTGCCAGTACGATTGGCGCGGCGACGAACACTGAAGCTTTCTTT.

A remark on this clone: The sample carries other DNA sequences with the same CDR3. The CDR3 sequence: CASSSGGRETQYF. In DNA, the CDR3 is TGTGCCAGCAGCTCGGGGGGGAGAGAGACCCAGTACTTC. The chain uses TRBV5-6 and TRBJ2-5, with TRBD2 matching over 8 bases. The CDR3 loop spans 13 amino acids. The V and J ends lost 3 bases and 4 bases, in that order; junction bases with no gene match: 2. Per the germline V gene, CDR1 is SGHDT and CDR2 is YYEEEE.

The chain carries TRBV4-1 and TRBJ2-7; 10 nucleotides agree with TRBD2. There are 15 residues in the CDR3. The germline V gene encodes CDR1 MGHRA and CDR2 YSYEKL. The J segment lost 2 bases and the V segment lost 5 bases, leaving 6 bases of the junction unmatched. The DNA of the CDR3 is TGCGCCAGCAGCATGACTAGCGGGTCTACCTACGAGCAGTACTTC. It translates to CASSMTSGSTYEQYF.

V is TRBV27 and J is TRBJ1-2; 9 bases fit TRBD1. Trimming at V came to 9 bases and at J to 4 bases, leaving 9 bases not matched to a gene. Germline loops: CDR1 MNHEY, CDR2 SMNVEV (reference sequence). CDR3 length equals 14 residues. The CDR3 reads CASADRGTLYGYTF. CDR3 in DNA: TGTGCCAGTGCGGACAGGGGCACACTCTATGGCTACACCTTC.

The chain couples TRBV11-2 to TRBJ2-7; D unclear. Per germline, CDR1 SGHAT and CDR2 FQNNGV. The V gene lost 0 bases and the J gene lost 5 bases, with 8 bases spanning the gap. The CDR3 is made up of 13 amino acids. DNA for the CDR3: TGTGCCAGCAGCTTAGATTTAAGTAACGAGCAGTACTTC. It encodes CASSLDLSNEQYF.

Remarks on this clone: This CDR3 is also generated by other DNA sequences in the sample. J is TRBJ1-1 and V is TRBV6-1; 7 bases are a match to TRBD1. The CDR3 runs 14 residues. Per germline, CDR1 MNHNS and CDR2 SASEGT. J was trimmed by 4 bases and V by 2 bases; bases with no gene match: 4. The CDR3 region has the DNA TGTGCCAGCAGTGAAAACAGGGGCTTCACTGAAGCTTTCTTT. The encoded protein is CASSENRGFTEAFF.

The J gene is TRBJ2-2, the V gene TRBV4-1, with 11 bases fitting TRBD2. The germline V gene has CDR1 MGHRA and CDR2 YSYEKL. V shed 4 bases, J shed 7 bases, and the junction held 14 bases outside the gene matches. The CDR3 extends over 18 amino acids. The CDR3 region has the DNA TGCGCCAGCAGCCGAAGAGGAGGGACTAGCGGATTAGGCGGGGAGCTGTTTTTT. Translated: CASSRRGGTSGLGGELFF.

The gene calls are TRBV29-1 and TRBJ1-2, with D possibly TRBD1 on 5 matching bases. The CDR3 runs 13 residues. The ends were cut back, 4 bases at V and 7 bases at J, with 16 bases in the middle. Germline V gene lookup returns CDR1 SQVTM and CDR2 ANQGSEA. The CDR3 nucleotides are TGCAGCGTTGGGCAGGGACCCCGTTCTGGCTACACCTTC. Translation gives CSVGQGPRSGYTF.

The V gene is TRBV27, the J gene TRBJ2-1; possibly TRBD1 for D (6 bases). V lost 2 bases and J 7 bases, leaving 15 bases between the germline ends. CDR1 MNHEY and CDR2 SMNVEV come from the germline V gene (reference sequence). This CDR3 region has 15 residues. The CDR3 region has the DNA TGTGCCAGCAGTTTAGTAGCCAGGGGCTGGAATGAGCAGTTCTTC. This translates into CASSLVARGWNEQFF.

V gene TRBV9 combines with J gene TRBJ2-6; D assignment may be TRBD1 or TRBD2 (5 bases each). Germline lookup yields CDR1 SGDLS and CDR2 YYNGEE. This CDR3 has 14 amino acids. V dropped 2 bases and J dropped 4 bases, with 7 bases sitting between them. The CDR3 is CASSVGRGANVLTF. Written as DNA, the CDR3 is TGTGCCAGCAGCGTGGGACGAGGGGCCAACGTCCTGACTTTC.

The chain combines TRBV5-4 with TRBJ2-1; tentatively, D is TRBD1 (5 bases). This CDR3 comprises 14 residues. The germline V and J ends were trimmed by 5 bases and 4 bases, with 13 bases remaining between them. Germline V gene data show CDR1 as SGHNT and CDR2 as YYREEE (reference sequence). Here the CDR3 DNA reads TGTGCCAGCAGATTCCAGGGCTCGTACAATGAGCAGTTCTTC. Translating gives CASRFQGSYNEQFF.

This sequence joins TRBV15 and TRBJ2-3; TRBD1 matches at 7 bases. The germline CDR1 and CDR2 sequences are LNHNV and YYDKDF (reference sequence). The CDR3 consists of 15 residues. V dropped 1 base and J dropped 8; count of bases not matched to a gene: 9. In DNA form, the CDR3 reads TGTGCCACCAGCAGAGGGACAGGTCAGACGGGTACGCAGTATTTT. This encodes CATSRGTGQTGTQYF.

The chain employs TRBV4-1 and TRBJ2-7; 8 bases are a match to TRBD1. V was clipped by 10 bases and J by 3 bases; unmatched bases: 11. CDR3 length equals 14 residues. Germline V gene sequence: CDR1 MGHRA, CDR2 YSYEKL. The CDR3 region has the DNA TGCGCCACAGGGGTAAACGGACAGGGCTACGAGCAGTACTTC. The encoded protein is CATGVNGQGYEQYF.

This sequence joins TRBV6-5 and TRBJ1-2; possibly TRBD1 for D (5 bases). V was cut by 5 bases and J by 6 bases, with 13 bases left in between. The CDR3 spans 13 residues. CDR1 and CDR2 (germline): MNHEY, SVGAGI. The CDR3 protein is CASSPGRADGYTF. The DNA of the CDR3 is TGTGCCAGCAGTCCAGGGAGGGCGGATGGCTACACCTTC.

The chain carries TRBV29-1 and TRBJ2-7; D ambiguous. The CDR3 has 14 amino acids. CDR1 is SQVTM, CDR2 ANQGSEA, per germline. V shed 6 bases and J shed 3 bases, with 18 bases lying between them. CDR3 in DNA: TGCAGCGTCACTGGTGCGGATCTCAACTACGAGCAGTACTTC. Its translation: CSVTGADLNYEQYF.

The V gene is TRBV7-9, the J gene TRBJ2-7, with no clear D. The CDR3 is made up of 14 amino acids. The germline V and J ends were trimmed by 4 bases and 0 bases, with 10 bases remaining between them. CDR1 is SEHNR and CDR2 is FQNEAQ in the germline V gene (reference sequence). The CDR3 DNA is TGTGCCAGCAGCTCCGCTAGTAGCTCCTACGAGCAGTACTTC. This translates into CASSSASSSYEQYF. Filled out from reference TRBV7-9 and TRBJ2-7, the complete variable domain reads DTGVSQNPRHKITKRGQNVTFRCDPISEHNRLYWYRQTLGQGPEFLTYFQNEAQLEKSRLLSDRFSAERPKGSFSTLEIQRTEQGDSAMYLCASSSASSSYEQYFGPGTRLTVT.

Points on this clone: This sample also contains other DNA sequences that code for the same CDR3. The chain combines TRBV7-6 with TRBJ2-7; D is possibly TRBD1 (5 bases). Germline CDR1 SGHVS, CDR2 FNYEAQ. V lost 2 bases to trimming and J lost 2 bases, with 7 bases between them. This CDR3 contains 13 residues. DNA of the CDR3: TGTGCCAGCAGCTTAACGGACACCTACGAGCAGTACTTC. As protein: CASSLTDTYEQYF.

The DNA for the CDR3 is TGTGCCAGCAGCGGAGGGGGTGAGACCCAGTACTTC. Translation gives CASSGGGETQYF. The rearrangement links TRBV9 to TRBJ2-5, with D perhaps TRBD1 (6 bases). This CDR3 is 12 amino acids long. In germline, CDR1 is SGDLS, CDR2 YYNGEE. V shed 3 bases and J shed 5 bases, with 8 bases lying between them.

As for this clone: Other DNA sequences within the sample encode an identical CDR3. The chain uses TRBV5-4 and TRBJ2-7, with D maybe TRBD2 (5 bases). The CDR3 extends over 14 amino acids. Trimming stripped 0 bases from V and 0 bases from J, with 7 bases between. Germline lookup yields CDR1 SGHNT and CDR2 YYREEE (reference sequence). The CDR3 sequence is CASSLGGSSYEQYF. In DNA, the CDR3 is TGTGCCAGCAGCTTGGGAGGGAGCTCCTACGAGCAGTACTTC. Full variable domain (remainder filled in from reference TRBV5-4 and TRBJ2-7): ETGVTQSPTHLIKTRGQQVTLRCSSQSGHNTVSWYQQALGQGPQFIFQYYREEENGRGNFPPRFSGLQFPNYSSELNVNALELDDSALYLCASSLGGSSYEQYFGPGTRLTVT.

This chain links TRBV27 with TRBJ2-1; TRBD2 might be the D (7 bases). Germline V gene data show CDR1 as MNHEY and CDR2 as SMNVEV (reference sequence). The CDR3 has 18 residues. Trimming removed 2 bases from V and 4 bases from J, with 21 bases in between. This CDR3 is CASSLRGGEALLYNEQFF. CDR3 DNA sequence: TGTGCCAGCAGTTTAAGGGGGGGCGAGGCCCTTTTGTACAATGAGCAGTTCTTC.

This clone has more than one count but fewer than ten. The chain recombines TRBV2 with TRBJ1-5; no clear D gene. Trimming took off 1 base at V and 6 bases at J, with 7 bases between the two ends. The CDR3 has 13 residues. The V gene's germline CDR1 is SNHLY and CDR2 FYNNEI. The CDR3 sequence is CASSEGGVQPQHF. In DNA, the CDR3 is TGTGCCAGCAGTGAAGGTGGGGTTCAGCCCCAGCATTTT. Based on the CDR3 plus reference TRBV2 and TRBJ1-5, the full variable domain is EPEVTQTPSHQVTQMGQEVILRCVPISNHLYFYWYRQILGQKVEFLVSFYNNEISEKSEIFDDQFSVERPDGSNFTLKIRSTKLEDSAMYFCASSEGGVQPQHFGDGTRLSIL.

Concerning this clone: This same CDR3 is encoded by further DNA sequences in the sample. The CDR3 nucleotides are TGTGCCAGTAGTATAGGACAGTCAAATCAGCCCCAGCATTTT. Its translation: CASSIGQSNQPQHF. The chain couples TRBV19 to TRBJ1-5; TRBD1 might be the D (5 bases). V was cut by 1 base and J by 4 bases, with 8 bases left in between. The CDR3 runs to 14 residues. Per germline, CDR1 LNHDA and CDR2 SQIVND (reference sequence).